This is a list of T cell receptor beta chains from one sample in a study of OX40 agonist ivuxolimab in advanced cancers. Generated by immunoSEQ multiplex PCR, the TCRdb table keeps only in-frame clones and is missing some. Among about 53,000 clones listed, around 85% were seen once. This material consisted of CD4+ or CD8+ T cells sorted from blood, taken in a trial of the OX40 agonist ivuxolimab. The receptor source for this set is an adult with an advanced solid tumor such as melanoma, head and neck, liver or kidney cancer. Each CDR3 is given with its conserved first and last residue. Fields, in order: CDR3 DNA, CDR3 protein, D gene, clone size, V gene, J gene. A D gene is named only where the DNA matches it firmly. Only some rows state a clone size, as once, few, many or a class for expanded clones.

TGCGCCAGCAGTGAAGCCGGGGCGGCCAAAAACATTCAGTACTTC,CASSEAGAAKNIQYF,-,-,TRBV10-2,TRBJ2-4
TGTGCCTGGAGTGGGGACGGACTTAATCAGCCCCAGCATTTT,CAWSGDGLNQPQHF,-,-,TRBV30,TRBJ1-5
TGTGCCAGCAGCCCTCGAATGAACACTGAAGCTTTCTTT,CASSPRMNTEAFF,-,-,TRBV14,TRBJ1-1
TGTGCCAGCTCACCATCCACTAGGGCTGGGGGCACTGAAGCTTTCTTT,CASSPSTRAGGTEAFF,-,-,TRBV18,TRBJ1-1
TGCAGCGTGGAGGACAGGGGGTTTGGAGGCTACACCTTC,CSVEDRGFGGYTF,TRBD1,-,TRBV29-1,TRBJ1-2
TGTGCCAGCAGCTTAGATTATGACGGGGAGCTGTTTTTT,CASSLDYDGELFF,-,once,TRBV11-2,TRBJ2-2
TGTGCCAGCAGCTTAGGTCCTCCCAATGAGCAGTTCTTC,CASSLGPPNEQFF,-,-,TRBV7-7,TRBJ2-1
TGTGCCAGCAGCGTCGAGGGGGCGCGAGATACGCAGTATTTT,CASSVEGARDTQYF,TRBD1,-,TRBV7-3,TRBJ2-3
TGTGCCAGCAGCCAGACCGGGACAGGGGTCCAAGAGACCCAGTACTTC,CASSQTGTGVQETQYF,TRBD1,-,TRBV9,TRBJ2-5
TGTGCCAGCAGTCCAACTGACGGAGCCCGGAAACTGTTTTTT,CASSPTDGARKLFF,-,-,TRBV27,TRBJ1-4
TGTGCCAGCACCTGGCCAGGGGGCAGTCAGCCCCAGCATTTT,CASTWPGGSQPQHF,TRBD1,-,TRBV28,TRBJ1-5
TGTGCCACCAGGCGGGGGGTTAATGAAAAACTGTTTTTT,CATRRGVNEKLFF,-,-,TRBV5-1,TRBJ1-4
TGTGCCAGCAGCTTAGAGGGGCACTCTGGAAACACCATATATTTT,CASSLEGHSGNTIYF,-,-,TRBV7-2,TRBJ1-3
TGCGCCAGCAGTGAGTCTCTAGCGGAGGGCTCCTACAATGAGCAGTTCTTC,CASSESLAEGSYNEQFF,TRBD2,-,TRBV10-1,TRBJ2-1
TGTGCCAGCCCGGGACAGACTAATGAAAAACTGTTTTTT,CASPGQTNEKLFF,-,few,TRBV21-1,TRBJ1-4
TGTGCCAGCAGCTCCGGGACTAGCGGCTACAATGAGCAGTTCTTC,CASSSGTSGYNEQFF,TRBD2,-,TRBV6-4,TRBJ2-1
TGTGCCAGCAGCTTGACCGCTATAGATGGCTACACCTTC,CASSLTAIDGYTF,-,-,TRBV5-8,TRBJ1-2
TGCGCCAGCGGGGGAGGGAGCGGGATGATCGCAGATACGCAGTATTTT,CASGGGSGMIADTQYF,TRBD2,-,TRBV4-1,TRBJ2-3
TGTGCCAGCAGCCTGCAGCCGAACACCGGGGAGCTGTTTTTT,CASSLQPNTGELFF,-,-,TRBV11-2,TRBJ2-2
TGTGCCAGCAGTCTGACAGGGTTCGGCTACGAGCAGTACTTC,CASSLTGFGYEQYF,TRBD1,-,TRBV6-5,TRBJ2-7
TGTGCCAGCAGCTTGGGGACAGGGGGATACAATGAGCAGTTCTTC,CASSLGTGGYNEQFF,TRBD1,-,TRBV5-4,TRBJ2-1
TGTGCCAGCAGCCGGCGGCAAGACACCGGGGAGCTGTTTTTT,CASSRRQDTGELFF,-,-,TRBV4-2,TRBJ2-2
TGTGCCAGCAGTGAAGCCTGGGGCGGCTTAAACTATGGCTACACCTTC,CASSEAWGGLNYGYTF,-,-,TRBV6-1,TRBJ1-2
TGTGCCAGCAGTGATCGCGGGGGGGAGCTTAGGAGGAACACCATATATTTT,CASSDRGGELRRNTIYF,-,-,TRBV25-1,TRBJ1-3
TGCAGCGTTGGGCAGGCGGATGAAAAACTGTTTTTT,CSVGQADEKLFF,-,-,TRBV29-1,TRBJ1-4
TGTGCCAGCAGCCTATCGACAGGGAGCGATGAAAAACTGTTTTTT,CASSLSTGSDEKLFF,TRBD1,-,TRBV11-1,TRBJ1-4
TGTGCCAGCAGCTTAGTGGGGACAGGGAGGATGAACACTGAAGCTTTCTTT,CASSLVGTGRMNTEAFF,TRBD1,once,TRBV7-9,TRBJ1-1
TGTGCCAGCTCCCCCGACCGGACCTCGGGTGCTTTCTTT,CASSPDRTSGAFF,-,-,TRBV18,TRBJ1-1
TGTGCCAGTAGTACCCAGACAGGAATGAACACTGAAGCTTTCTTT,CASSTQTGMNTEAFF,-,once,TRBV19,TRBJ1-1
TGTGCCAGCAGTTTATATTCCAGCCTCTCCTACTTTACGCGCTACACCTTC,CASSLYSSLSYFTRYTF,-,-,TRBV28,TRBJ1-2
TGCAGCGTTGAAGGAGGGTACGGGGTTACCGGTGAGCAGTTCTTC,CSVEGGYGVTGEQFF,-,-,TRBV29-1,TRBJ2-1